This T cell receptor (beta chain) originates from a study of T cell clusters in autoimmune cytopenias (dated by TCRdb to between 2018 and 2021). Regarding the research as a whole: TRB sequencing reached a median depth of 51,575 reads per sample and yielded a median of around 2,400 distinct TRB clonotypes per sample. Alongside healthy, CLL and autoimmune hepatitis controls, autoimmune cytopenia patients had their peripheral blood TRB and IGH repertoires sequenced at active disease and again during treatment follow-up. The study was designed to test whether a disease-specific immune repertoire signature usable as a blood-based biomarker is carried by autoimmune cytopenia patients. Study-level results and caveats: The T cell clusters were defined in silico only, and their functional role remained to be validated experimentally. A lack of physiological T cell clusters in primary autoimmune cytopenia patients was suggested by GLIPH, as 51 clusters were found to be exclusive to healthy donors versus around 17 exclusive to patients. Healthy donors had almost three times as many exclusive TRB clusters as active autoimmune hepatitis patients, a finding consistent with an autoimmunity-wide signature. The cluster-lack signature was not observed for secondary cytopenia versus CLL, as the signature was apparently masked by the dominant lymphoma-associated repertoire. Shifts in the TRB repertoire, including less even repertoires in secondary cytopenia and CLL, were mostly a reflection of lymphoma bias and not of autoimmunity.

The CDR3 numbers 15 residues from cysteine through phenylalanine. No DNA has been recorded. The germline V gene sets CDR1 to KGHSH and CDR2 to LQKENI. Multiplex PCR with a touch-down protocol amplified TRB rearrangements, with the TRB-A and TRB-B primer pools combined in a single tube. Illumina adapters and sample indices were added to the amplicons through two consecutive PCR reactions using Phusion HS II polymerase. The amplicons were purified from gel with the NucleoSpin Gel and PCR Clean-up kit, after which the amplicons were quantified by Qubit and checked for quality on an Agilent 2100 Bioanalyzer. Sequencing of the libraries was performed on an Illumina MiSeq with 600-cycle, single-indexed, paired-end runs. Processing in the source paper ran as follows. MiXCR version 2.1.12, together with the default MiXCR reference library, was used to align and assemble the TRB reads. A clone was defined by each unique CDR3 nucleotide sequence, and the analysis included only productive sequences with two or more reads. Repertoire diversity was assessed by alpha-parameterized diversity profiles (alpha 0 to 5), including Shannon (alpha 1) and Simpson (alpha 2) indices, computed with an R script. Combinatorial TRB VJ usage was computed with the tcR package and compared between cohorts by principal component analysis with ade4. GLIPH was used to cluster TCRbeta CDR3s in pairs of cohorts matched for age and read depth, and a Wilcoxon test was used to compare cluster frequencies. Following reprocessing of the reads by TCRdb, the data hold one row per CDR3 protein sequence and no DNA is available. The V and J calls reflect TCRdb's pipeline rather than the authors' work. The sample table on file contains 3,000 to 3,500 distinct CDR3 sequences. About 5% of the sample goes to the ten largest clones.

This clonotype is medium-sized (0.01 to 0.1%) by frequency; its count is not recorded. What this receptor recognizes is not known. Per sample, roughly 250 ng of peripheral blood genomic DNA, approximately 37,500 genome equivalents, was used for TRB amplification. Recombination connected TRBV18 to TRBJ2-7; TCRdb returns TRBD2, unconfirmable since there is no DNA. This TCR was recovered from a human donor with an autoimmune cytopenia or autoimmune hepatitis (not recorded which). Sequences were obtained from peripheral blood. The CDR3 region: CASSPLLAGLGEQYF.